Below are 27 T cell receptor beta chains sequenced from a single sample in a study of breast tumors, draining lymph nodes, adjacent tissues. TCRdb reprocessed the multiplex PCR reads via MiXCR and lists one record per CDR3 protein. The table records over 130,000 distinct CDR3 sequences, 32% of them present only once. Axillary draining lymph nodes of breast cancer patients supplied the node samples. Sequencing was performed on axillary lymph node tissue. These receptors all come from a female donor with breast cancer. Some clones in this sample may be carry-over from other donors' samples.

The chain recombines TRBV7-3 with TRBJ2-3, with D unresolved. Looked up from germline, CDR1 is SGHTA and CDR2 is FQGTGA. The CDR3 consists of 13 residues. V shed 2 bases and J shed 5 bases, with 8 bases lying between them. The CDR3 loop is CASSLLLEDTQYF. CDR3 DNA sequence: TGTGCCAGCAGCTTATTGCTTGAAGATACGCAGTATTTT.

The chain recombines TRBV7-9 with TRBJ2-4; TRBD1 might be the D (7 bases). The ends were cut back, 3 bases at V and 8 bases at J, with 11 bases in the middle. The V gene's germline CDR1 is SEHNR and CDR2 FQNEAQ (reference sequence). The CDR3 loop spans 13 amino acids. The CDR3 protein is CASSLQGGDIQYF. DNA of the CDR3: TGTGCCAGCAGCTTGCAGGGGGGAGACATTCAGTACTTC.

This clonotype has a handful of counts. This rearrangement joins TRBV12-3 or TRBV12-4 to TRBJ1-1, with D uncertain. Trimming removed 4 bases from V and 0 bases from J, with 21 bases in between. The CDR3 is 18 amino acids. CDR3 in amino acids: CASSSSTLTHIMNTEAFF. The CDR3 DNA is TGTGCCAGCAGTTCCTCCACTCTGACCCATATTATGAACACTGAAGCTTTCTTT.

The chain recombines TRBV2 with TRBJ1-2; TRBD1 matches 8 bases. CDR1 is SNHLY and CDR2 is FYNNEI in the germline V gene. V was pared by 6 bases and J by 4 bases, with 4 bases of the junction left unmatched. The length of the CDR3 is 13 residues. This chain's CDR3 is CASRGQGPYGYTF. As DNA, the CDR3 is TGTGCCAGCAGAGGACAGGGACCCTATGGCTACACCTTC.

On this clonotype itself: One junction end disagrees with the germline gene, perhaps due to a read error. The rearrangement joins TRBV20-1 to TRBJ2-5, with no clear D. There are 14 residues in the CDR3. Germline CDR1 DFQATT, CDR2 SNEGSKA (reference sequence). The CDR3 here is CSARDPGSQETQYF. Written as DNA, the CDR3 is TGCAGTGCCAGAGATCCCGGCAGTCAAGAGACCCAGTACTTC.

The CDR3 nucleotides are TGTGCCAGCGGACCTACAGTTCGGGAGACCCAGTACTTC. As protein: CASGPTVRETQYF. J is TRBJ2-5 and V is TRBV6-4; D is unclear. This CDR3 region has 13 residues. CDR1 and CDR2 from the germline V gene are MRHNA and SNTAGT. Trimming took off 8 bases at V and 5 bases at J, with 15 bases between the two ends.

Points on this clonotype: The junction departs from the called germline gene at one end, perhaps through a read error. This sequence joins TRBV7-9 and TRBJ1-3, with a possible D match to TRBD1 (6 bases). CDR1 SEHNR and CDR2 FQNEAQ come from the germline V gene (reference sequence). The CDR3 spans 15 residues. CDR3 residues: CASSKGQKAGNTIHF. For the CDR3, the DNA is TGTGCCAGCAGCAAAGGACAGAAAGCTGGAAACACCATACATTTT.

There are many counts of this clonotype. The rearrangement joins TRBV20-1 to TRBJ2-3; D is unresolved. The CDR3 contains 14 residues. Trimming pared 2 bases from V and 0 bases from J, leaving 9 bases between. Germline lookup yields CDR1 DFQATT and CDR2 SNEGSKA (reference sequence). CDR3 in amino acids: CSARPVSSTDTQYF. The CDR3 nucleotides read TGCAGTGCTAGACCCGTCTCAAGCACAGATACGCAGTATTTT.

The chain recombines TRBV9 with TRBJ1-6; a weak D match, TRBD1 (6 bases). Trimming took 4 bases from V and 9 from J, leaving 17 bases between them. Germline V gene sequence: CDR1 SGDLS, CDR2 YYNGEE. The CDR3 is made up of 15 amino acids. The CDR3 DNA reads as TGTGCCAGCAGCTCAGAGGGGGGGAGTGGTTCACCCCTCCACTTT. Amino acid sequence: CASSSEGGSGSPLHF.

In its sample, this clonotype was seen many times. This chain joins TRBV6-6 and TRBJ2-3; unclear D gene. Germline CDR1 and CDR2: MNHNY and SVGAGI (reference sequence). The CDR3 spans 12 residues. V gave up 2 bases and J gave up 5 bases, with 5 bases separating them. In DNA, the CDR3 is TGTGCCAGCAGTTACGGAATAGATACGCAGTATTTT. The encoded protein is CASSYGIDTQYF.

At least ten counts were recorded for this clonotype. The chain employs TRBV5-1 and TRBJ2-1, with D possibly being TRBD1 (5 bases). Germline values: CDR1 SGHRS, CDR2 YFSETQ. This CDR3 spans 15 amino acids. Trimming pared 0 bases from V and 0 bases from J, leaving 7 bases between. The CDR3 region has the DNA TGCGCCAGCAGCTTGGGACAGAGCTCCTACAATGAGCAGTTCTTC. As protein: CASSLGQSSYNEQFF.

This clonotype was seen repeatedly, ten times or more. The V gene is TRBV20-1, the J gene TRBJ2-5, with a weak D call TRBD2 (5 bases). Germline CDR1 reads DFQATT; CDR2 reads SNEGSKA (reference sequence). The CDR3 has 14 amino acids. Trimming left V 7 bases short and J 2 bases short, with 17 bases between. The CDR3 nucleotides are TGCAGTGAGGGAGCTGGTGGGGTACAAGAGACCCAGTACTTC. This codes for CSEGAGGVQETQYF.

This clonotype was observed many times. The chain carries TRBV20-1 and TRBJ2-7; D may match TRBD1 or TRBD2 (6 bases each). CDR1 is DFQATT and CDR2 is SNEGSKA in the germline V gene (reference sequence). V lost 4 bases, J lost 3 bases, and 19 bases lay in between. The CDR3 length is 15 residues. The CDR3 DNA follows: TGCAGTGCTATATCCCCGGGGGCCGGCGGCTACGAGCAGTACTTC. It encodes CSAISPGAGGYEQYF.

This clonotype has a count of ten or more. The chain uses TRBV4-2 and TRBJ2-7, with TRBD2 matching over 10 bases. This CDR3 contains 23 residues. Germline assignment: CDR1 LGHNA and CDR2 YNFKEQ. The trim removed 1 base at V and 0 bases at J, leaving 24 bases unmatched. CDR3 sequence: CASSQGKDDPGLAKYLSSYEQYV. As DNA, the CDR3 is TGTGCCAGCAGCCAAGGAAAGGACGACCCGGGACTAGCGAAGTACCTCAGCTCCTACGAGCAGTACGTC.

The chain links TRBV10-3 to TRBJ2-7, with a weak D call TRBD1 (5 bases). The CDR3 contains 13 residues. The germline V gene has CDR1 ENHRY and CDR2 SYGVKD. V gave up 6 bases and J gave up 4 bases, with 13 bases separating them. The CDR3, as DNA: TGTGCCATCAGCCACCATTCAGGGTACGAGCAGTACGTC. Its protein is CAISHHSGYEQYV.

The rearrangement uses TRBV18 and TRBJ1-5; D call uncertain. The CDR3 runs 12 residues. V was pared by 2 bases and J by 3 bases, with 2 bases between. Germline loops: CDR1 KGHSH, CDR2 LQKENI. The CDR3 region has the DNA TGTGCCAGCTCACCATACAATCAGCCCCAGCATTTT. This encodes CASSPYNQPQHF.

The chain has TRBV30 and TRBJ2-5, with 10 bases matching TRBD1. In germline, CDR1 is GTSNPN, CDR2 SVGIG (reference sequence). V gave up 3 bases and J gave up 5 bases; unmatched junction bases: 3. CDR3 length equals 13 residues. The CDR3 is CAWRGTGAETQYF. The CDR3, as DNA: TGTGCCTGGAGGGGGACAGGGGCGGAGACCCAGTACTTC.

J is TRBJ1-1 and V is TRBV20-1; D ambiguous. The CDR3 runs to 12 residues. Trimming left V 2 bases short and J 1 base short, with 5 bases between. The germline CDR1 and CDR2 sequences are DFQATT and SNEGSKA (reference sequence). DNA for the CDR3: TGCAGTGCTAGAAAGACGAACACTGAAGCTTTCTTT. This codes for CSARKTNTEAFF.

In its sample, this clonotype was seen many times. The chain carries TRBV18 and TRBJ2-1; 13 bases map to TRBD2. V was clipped by 2 bases and J by 5 bases; unmatched bases: 0. The germline gives CDR1 KGHSH, CDR2 LQKENI. The CDR3 runs to 15 residues. The CDR3 nucleotides read TGTGCCAGCTCACCAGGACTAGCGGGGGACAATGAGCAGTTCTTC. It specifies CASSPGLAGDNEQFF. The complete variable domain, with remaining parts taken from reference TRBV18 and TRBJ2-1, reads NAGVMQNPRHLVRRRGQEARLRCSPMKGHSHVYWYRQLPEEGLKFMVYLQKENIIDESGMPKERFSAEFPKEGPSILRIQQVVRGDSAAYFCASSPGLAGDNEQFFGPGTRLTVL.

The V gene is TRBV30, the J gene TRBJ1-1; D gene ambiguous. Trimming cost V 0 bases and J 5 bases, with 16 bases left between them. CDR1 and CDR2 from the germline V gene are GTSNPN and SVGIG (reference sequence). CDR3 size: 15 residues. This CDR3 reads CAWSVTGSSRTEAFF. For the CDR3, the DNA is TGTGCCTGGAGTGTAACCGGCAGTAGCAGGACTGAAGCTTTCTTT.

This clonotype has ten or more counts. The junction does not match germline at one end; this may be a read error. This chain uses TRBV20-1 with TRBJ2-2, with 14 bases that match TRBD2. Germline lookup yields CDR1 DFQATT and CDR2 SNEGSKA (reference sequence). The CDR3 loop spans 15 amino acids. CDR3 coding DNA: TGCAGTGCTTCGACTAGCGGGGGGGCCGCCGGGGAGCTGCTTTTT. It codes for CSASTSGGAAGELLF.

The sample holds many counts of this clonotype. This chain uses TRBV28 with TRBJ1-4; a possible D gene is TRBD1 (5 bases). This CDR3 has 12 amino acids. V was cut by 10 bases and J by 5 bases, with 11 bases left in between. CDR1 MDHEN and CDR2 SYDVKM come from the germline V gene. DNA for the CDR3: TGTGCCACTGGGGGGGGGAATGAAAAACTGTTTTTT. This translates into CATGGGNEKLFF.

Note on this clonotype: A read error may account for a junction end that differs from germline. The V call is TRBV7-2, the J call TRBJ2-3; D could derive from TRBD1 or TRBD2 (5 bases each). CDR1 is SGHTA, CDR2 FQGNSA, per germline. The CDR3 runs 17 residues. In DNA, the CDR3 is TGTGCCAGCAGCTTACCAGGGACCGGGGAGCTGTTAGATCCGCAGTATTTT. This translates into CASSLPGTGELLDPQYF.

This clonotype was seen just once. The chain recombines TRBV11-2 with TRBJ2-5, with D perhaps matching TRBD2 (6 bases). This CDR3 contains 13 residues. Germline V gene data show CDR1 as SGHAT and CDR2 as FQNNGV. V gave up 4 bases and J gave up 5 bases, with 11 bases separating them. The CDR3 spells CASSCQEGETQYF. The CDR3 coding sequence is TGTGCCAGCAGCTGCCAGGAGGGGGAGACCCAGTACTTC.

The gene calls are TRBV6-6 and TRBJ1-5, with 11 bases lining up with TRBD1. The CDR3 has 16 amino acids. The germline V gene encodes CDR1 MNHNY and CDR2 SVGAGI (reference sequence). After removal of 5 bases from V and 6 bases from J, the junction contained 9 bases not matched to a gene. For the CDR3, the DNA is TGTGCCAGCAGTCGACGGACAGGGGGCTCAGGTCAGCCCCAGCATTTT. Translated: CASSRRTGGSGQPQHF.

The sample holds many counts of this clonotype. The J gene is TRBJ1-2, the V gene TRBV5-5, with 7 bases identical to TRBD1. Germline CDR1 and CDR2: SGHKS and YYEKEE (reference sequence). The V segment lost 4 bases and the J segment 5 bases; nucleotides outside the gene matches: 5. There are 13 residues in the CDR3. The DNA of the CDR3 is TGTGCCAGCAGCCCAGGGACAGTTTATGGCTACACCTTC. Protein sequence: CASSPGTVYGYTF.

This clonotype was recorded at least ten times. The chain carries TRBV5-8 and TRBJ2-1, with D maybe TRBD2 (5 bases). Germline CDR1 and CDR2: SGHTS and YDEGEE. Trimming took off 4 bases at V and 12 bases at J, with 14 bases between the two ends. CDR3 length: 12 residues. The CDR3 spells CASSLGNLWQFF. Written as DNA, the CDR3 is TGTGCCAGCAGCCTCGGGAACTTATGGCAGTTCTTC.